The T cell receptor (beta chain) described here comes from a study of cytomegalovirus exposure and HLA in healthy donors. The germline V gene has CDR1 SGHNT and CDR2 YYREEE (reference sequence). The CDR3 loop spans 16 amino acids. With 6 bases clipped from V and 3 bases from J, the junction kept 15 bases outside the gene matches. The PCR ran on 60 Vbeta and 13 Jbeta primers. Profiling relied on immunoSEQ multiplex PCR, and the TCRdb table lists in-frame clones only, not all of them. The top ten clones hold around 3% of a sample with roughly 200,000 clones, more than 80% of them seen once. Study observations and caveats: When a later analysis was performed, an Asian-associated ancestry cluster reportedly had fewer N-insertions than the roughly 690-donor mean. With later analysis, a missense DCLRE1C variant became linked to TCR beta V- and J-gene trimming. Listed as cytomegalovirus-associated were approximately 160 TCR beta chains.

About this clone itself: The antigen remains undetermined.

Sequencing input: PBMCs. This sequence originates from a young man in good health and CMV-seronegative. This chain links TRBV5-4 with TRBJ2-7, with 7 bases lining up with TRBD1. CDR3 in amino acids: CASTPNLDRKGYEQYF. The CDR3 DNA follows: TGTGCCAGCACCCCGAACCTGGACAGGAAGGGCTACGAGCAGTACTTC.